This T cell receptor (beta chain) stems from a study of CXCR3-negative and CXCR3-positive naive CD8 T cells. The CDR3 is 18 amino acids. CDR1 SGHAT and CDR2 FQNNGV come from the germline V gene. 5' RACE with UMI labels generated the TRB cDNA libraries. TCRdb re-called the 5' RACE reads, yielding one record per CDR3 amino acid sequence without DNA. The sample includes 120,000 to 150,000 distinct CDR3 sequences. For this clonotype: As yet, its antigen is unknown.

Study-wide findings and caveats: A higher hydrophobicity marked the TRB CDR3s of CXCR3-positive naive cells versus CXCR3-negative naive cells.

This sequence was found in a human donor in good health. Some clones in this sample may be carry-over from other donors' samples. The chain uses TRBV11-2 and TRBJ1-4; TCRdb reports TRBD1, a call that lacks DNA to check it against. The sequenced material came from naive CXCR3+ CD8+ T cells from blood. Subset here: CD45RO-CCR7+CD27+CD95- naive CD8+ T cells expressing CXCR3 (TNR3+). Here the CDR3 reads CASSLGTGGRSTNEKLFF.